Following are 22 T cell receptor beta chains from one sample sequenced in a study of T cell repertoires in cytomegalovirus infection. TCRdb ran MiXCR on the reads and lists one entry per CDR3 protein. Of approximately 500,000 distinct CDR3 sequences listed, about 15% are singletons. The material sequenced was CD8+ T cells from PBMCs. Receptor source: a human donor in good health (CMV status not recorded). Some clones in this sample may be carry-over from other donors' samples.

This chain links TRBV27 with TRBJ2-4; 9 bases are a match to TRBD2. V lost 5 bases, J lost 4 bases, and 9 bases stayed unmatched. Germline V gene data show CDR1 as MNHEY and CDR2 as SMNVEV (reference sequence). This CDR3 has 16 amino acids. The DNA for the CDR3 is TGTGCCAGCAGTCCCTCTAGCGGGGAGGCTAAAAACATTCAGTACTTC. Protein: CASSPSSGEAKNIQYF.

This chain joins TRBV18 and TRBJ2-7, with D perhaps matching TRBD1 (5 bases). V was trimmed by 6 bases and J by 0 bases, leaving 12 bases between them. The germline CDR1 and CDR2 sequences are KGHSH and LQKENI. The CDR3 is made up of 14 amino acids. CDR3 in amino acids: CASSPDSYSYEQYF. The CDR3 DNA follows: TGTGCCAGCTCCCCCGACAGCTACTCCTACGAGCAGTACTTC.

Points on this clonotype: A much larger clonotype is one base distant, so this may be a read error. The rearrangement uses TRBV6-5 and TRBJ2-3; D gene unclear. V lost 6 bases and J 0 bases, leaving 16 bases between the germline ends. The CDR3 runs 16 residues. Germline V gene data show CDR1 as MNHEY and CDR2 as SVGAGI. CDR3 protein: CASSYGYRESTDTQYF. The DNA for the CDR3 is TGTGCCAGCAGCTACGGGTATCGAGAAAGCACAGATACGCAGTATTTT.

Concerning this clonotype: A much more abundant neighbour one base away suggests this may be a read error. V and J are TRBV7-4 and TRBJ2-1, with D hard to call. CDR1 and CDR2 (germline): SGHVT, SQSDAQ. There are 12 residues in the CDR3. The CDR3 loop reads CASSSILNVQFF. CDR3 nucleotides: TGTGCCAGCAGCTCGATCCTCAATGTGCAGTTCTTC. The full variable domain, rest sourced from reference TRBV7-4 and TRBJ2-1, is GAGVSQSPRYKVAKRGRDVALRCDSISGHVTLYWYRQTLGQGSEVLTYSQSDAQRDKSGRPSGRFSAERPERSVSTLKIQRTEQGDSAVYLCASSSILNVQFFGPGTRLTVL.

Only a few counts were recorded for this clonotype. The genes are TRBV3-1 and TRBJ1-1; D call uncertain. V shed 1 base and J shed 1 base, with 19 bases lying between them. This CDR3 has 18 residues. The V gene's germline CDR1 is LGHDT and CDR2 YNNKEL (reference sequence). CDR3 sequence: CASSQVRFGETANTEAFF. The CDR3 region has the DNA TGTGCCAGCAGCCAAGTCCGGTTTGGGGAGACGGCGAACACTGAAGCTTTCTTT.

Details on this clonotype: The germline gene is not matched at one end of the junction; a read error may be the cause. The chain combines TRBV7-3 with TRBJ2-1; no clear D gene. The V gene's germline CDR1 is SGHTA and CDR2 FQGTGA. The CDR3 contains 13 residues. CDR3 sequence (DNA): TGTGCCAGCAGCTTAACTCGCTACAATGAGCAGTGCTTC. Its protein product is CASSLTRYNEQCF.

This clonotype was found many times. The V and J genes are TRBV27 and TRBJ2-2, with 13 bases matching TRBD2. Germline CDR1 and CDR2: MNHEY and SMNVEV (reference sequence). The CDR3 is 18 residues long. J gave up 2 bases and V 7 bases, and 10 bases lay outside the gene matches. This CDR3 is CASTSKTSGRGNTGELFF. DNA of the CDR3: TGTGCCAGCACCTCGAAAACTAGCGGGAGGGGTAACACCGGGGAGCTGTTTTTT.

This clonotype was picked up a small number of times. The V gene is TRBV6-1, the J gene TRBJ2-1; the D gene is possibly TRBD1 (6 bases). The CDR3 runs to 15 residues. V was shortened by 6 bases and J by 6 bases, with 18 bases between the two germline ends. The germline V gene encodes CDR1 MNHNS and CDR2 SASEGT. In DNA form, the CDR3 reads TGTGCCAGCAGGGCGACAGGCGACTACCGCAATGAGCAGTTCTTC. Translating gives CASRATGDYRNEQFF.

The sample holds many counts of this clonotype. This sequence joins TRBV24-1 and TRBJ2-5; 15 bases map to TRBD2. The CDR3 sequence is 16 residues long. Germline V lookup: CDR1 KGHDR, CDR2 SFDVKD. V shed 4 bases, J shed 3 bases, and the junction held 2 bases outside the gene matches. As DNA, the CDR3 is TGTGCCACCAGTGACTGGACTAGCGGGAGGGAAGAGACCCAGTACTTC. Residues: CATSDWTSGREETQYF.

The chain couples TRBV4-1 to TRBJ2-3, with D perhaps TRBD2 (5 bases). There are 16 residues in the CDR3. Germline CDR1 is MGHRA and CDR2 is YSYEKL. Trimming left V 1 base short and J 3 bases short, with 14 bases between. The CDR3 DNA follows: TGCGCCAGCAGCCAAGTGGACTCACCCCGGACAGATACGCAGTATTTT. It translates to CASSQVDSPRTDTQYF.

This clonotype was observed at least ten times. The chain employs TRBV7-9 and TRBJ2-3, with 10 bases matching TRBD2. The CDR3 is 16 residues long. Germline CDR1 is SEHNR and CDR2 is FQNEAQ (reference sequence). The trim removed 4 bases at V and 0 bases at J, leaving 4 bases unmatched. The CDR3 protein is CASSSTSGKSTDTQYF. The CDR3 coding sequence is TGTGCCAGCAGCTCCACTAGCGGGAAGAGCACAGATACGCAGTATTTT.

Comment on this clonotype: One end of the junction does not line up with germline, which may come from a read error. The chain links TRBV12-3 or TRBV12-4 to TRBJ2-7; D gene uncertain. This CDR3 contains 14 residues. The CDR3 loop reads CACSFSTPSYEKYF. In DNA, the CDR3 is TGTGCCTGCAGTTTTTCGACACCTTCCTACGAGAAGTACTTC.

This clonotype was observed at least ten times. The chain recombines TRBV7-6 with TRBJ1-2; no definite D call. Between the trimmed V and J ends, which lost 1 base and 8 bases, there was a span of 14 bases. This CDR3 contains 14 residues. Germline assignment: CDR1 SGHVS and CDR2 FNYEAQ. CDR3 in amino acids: CASSLGEGLWGYTF. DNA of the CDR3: TGTGCCAGCAGCTTAGGTGAAGGACTGTGGGGCTACACCTTC.

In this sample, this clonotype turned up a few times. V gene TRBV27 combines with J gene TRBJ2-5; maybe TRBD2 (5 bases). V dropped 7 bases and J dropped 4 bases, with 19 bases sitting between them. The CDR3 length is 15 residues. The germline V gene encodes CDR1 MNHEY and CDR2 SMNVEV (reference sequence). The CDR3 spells CASTRRADPPETQYF. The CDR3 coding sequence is TGTGCCAGCACTCGAAGAGCGGACCCTCCAGAGACCCAGTACTTC.

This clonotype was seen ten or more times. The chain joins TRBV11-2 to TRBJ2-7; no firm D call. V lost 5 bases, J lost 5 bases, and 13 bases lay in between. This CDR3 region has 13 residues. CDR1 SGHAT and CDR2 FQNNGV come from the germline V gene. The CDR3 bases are TGTGCCAGCAGCGACAAAGGGCAGGACGAGCAGTACTTC. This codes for CASSDKGQDEQYF.

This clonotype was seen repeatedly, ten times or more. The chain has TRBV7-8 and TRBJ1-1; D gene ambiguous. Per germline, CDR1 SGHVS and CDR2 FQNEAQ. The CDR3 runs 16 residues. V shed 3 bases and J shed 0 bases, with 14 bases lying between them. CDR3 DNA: TGTGCCAGCAGCTTGACAACTGACTCTATGAACACTGAAGCTTTCTTT. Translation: CASSLTTDSMNTEAFF.

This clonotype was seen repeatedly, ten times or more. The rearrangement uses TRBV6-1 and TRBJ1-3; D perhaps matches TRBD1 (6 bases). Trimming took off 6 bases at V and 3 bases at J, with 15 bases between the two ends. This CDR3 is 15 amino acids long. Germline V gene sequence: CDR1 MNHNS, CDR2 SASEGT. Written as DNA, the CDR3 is TGTGCCAGCAGACCCCTAACAGGGAATGGAAACACCATATATTTT. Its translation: CASRPLTGNGNTIYF.

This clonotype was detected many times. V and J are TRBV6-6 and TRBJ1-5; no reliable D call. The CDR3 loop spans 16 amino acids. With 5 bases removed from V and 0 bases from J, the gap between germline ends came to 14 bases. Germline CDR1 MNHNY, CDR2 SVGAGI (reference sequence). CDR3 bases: TGTGCCAGCAGTACCGCGGGTCCGGGTAGCAATCAGCCCCAGCATTTT. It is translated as CASSTAGPGSNQPQHF.

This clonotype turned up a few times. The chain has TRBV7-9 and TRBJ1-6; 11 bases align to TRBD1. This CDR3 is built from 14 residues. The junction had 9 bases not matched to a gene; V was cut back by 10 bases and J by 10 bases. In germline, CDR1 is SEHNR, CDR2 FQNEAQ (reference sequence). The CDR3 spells CAIPIGQGASPLHF. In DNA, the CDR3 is TGTGCCATTCCAATCGGACAGGGGGCATCACCCCTCCACTTT.

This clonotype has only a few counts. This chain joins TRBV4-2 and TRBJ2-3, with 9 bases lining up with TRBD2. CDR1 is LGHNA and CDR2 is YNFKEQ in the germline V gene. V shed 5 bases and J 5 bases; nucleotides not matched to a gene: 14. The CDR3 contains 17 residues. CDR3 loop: CASSSLASGGSLDTQYF. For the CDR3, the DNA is TGTGCCAGCAGCTCCCTCGCCAGCGGGGGGAGCCTAGATACGCAGTATTTT.

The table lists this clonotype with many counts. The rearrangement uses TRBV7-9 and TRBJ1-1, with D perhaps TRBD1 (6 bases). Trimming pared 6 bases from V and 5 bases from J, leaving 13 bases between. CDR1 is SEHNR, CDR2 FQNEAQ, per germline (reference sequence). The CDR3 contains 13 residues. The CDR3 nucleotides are TGTGCCAGCAGTCACGGGACATCAACTGAAGCTTTCTTT. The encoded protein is CASSHGTSTEAFF.

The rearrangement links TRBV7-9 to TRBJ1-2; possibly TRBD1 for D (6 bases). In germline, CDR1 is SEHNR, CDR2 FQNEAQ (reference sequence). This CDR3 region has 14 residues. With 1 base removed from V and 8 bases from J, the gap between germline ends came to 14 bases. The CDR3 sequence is CASSLGGAVRGYTF. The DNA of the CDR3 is TGTGCCAGCAGCTTAGGGGGGGCAGTTCGCGGCTACACCTTC.